This T cell receptor (beta chain) was observed in a study of CD4 T cells in lung cancer (dated by TCRdb to the late 2010s). For context, the study as a whole: In the study, blood T cells of NSCLC patients were screened for responses to candidate mutation-encoded neoepitopes, and neoantigen-specific CD4+ T-cell clones and TCRs were isolated. The patients who underwent resection had lung adenocarcinoma or squamous cell carcinoma, were aged 60 to 69 when blood was donated, and were mostly former smokers. Treatments received by the patients before blood donation included platinum chemotherapy, and some patients received nivolumab or pembrolizumab. Deep sequencing of TCRB was used to follow the frequency of neoantigen-specific clonotypes in tumor resections, non-adjacent lung and cultured T-cell products. Tumor and non-adjacent lung tissue were obtained from a few patients undergoing curative-intent resections for stage I-III non-small cell lung cancer. General findings and caveats noted by the study authors: Some responses derived from blood might reflect in vitro priming of naive T cells or cross-reactivity instead of memory responses to the cancer.

Libraries were made using the immunoSEQ multiplex PCR assay. DNA was isolated using Qiagen DNeasy or QIAamp micro DNA kits, and TCRB was sequenced using the Adaptive Biotechnology human TCRB sequencing kit. Sequencing of TCRB libraries was performed on an Illumina MiSeq. The study's processing was this. The kit provider's software was used to analyze TCRB sequence data, and Fisher's exact test was used to test clonotype templates for tumor enrichment. Not all clones reach the TCRdb copy of this immuneACCESS table, which keeps in-frame sequences only. Checked studies attribute under half of the gap to unresolved V genes and leave the rest unexplained. The V and J calls and clone size are taken from that table; D and trimming were inferred from the DNA. Across this sample there are roughly 4,600 clones, with about 74% seen only once. Clones ranked in the top ten supply 16% of the sample. With regard to this clone: Its antigen target is currently unknown. No clone much larger than this one lies a single base away; base qualities are absent.

V is cut by 5 bases and J by 3 bases, and the space between the germline ends is 17 bases. The CDR3, cysteine through phenylalanine, is 16 amino acids long. Just the 48-base CDR3 DNA is kept, in frame starting at base 1. From a lookup of the germline V gene (reference sequence), CDR1 and CDR2 are SEHNR and FQNEAQ. Sequenced sample: lung tumor tissue. Recombination joined TRBV7-9 with TRBJ1-5, and perhaps TRBD1 as D gene, on 6 matching bases. This TCR was sampled from a man aged 55 to 70 with non-small cell lung cancer. The nucleotide sequence reads as follows: TGTGCCAGCAGCCGGTTGGGGGGGCATGACAATCAGCCCCAGCATTTT. It is translated as CASSRLGGHDNQPQHF.